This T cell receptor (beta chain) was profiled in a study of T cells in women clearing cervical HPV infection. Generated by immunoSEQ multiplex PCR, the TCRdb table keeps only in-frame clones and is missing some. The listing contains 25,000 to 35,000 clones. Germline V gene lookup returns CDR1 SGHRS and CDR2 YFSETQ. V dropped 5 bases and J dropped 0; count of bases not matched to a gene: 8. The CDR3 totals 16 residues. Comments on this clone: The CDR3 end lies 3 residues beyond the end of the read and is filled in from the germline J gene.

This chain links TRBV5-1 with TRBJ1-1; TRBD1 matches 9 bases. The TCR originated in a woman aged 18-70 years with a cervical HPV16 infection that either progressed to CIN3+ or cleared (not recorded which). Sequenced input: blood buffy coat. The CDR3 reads CASRTGQGPMNTEAFF. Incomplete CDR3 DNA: TGCGCCAGCAGGACGGGACAGGGCCCCATGAACACTGAA.